This T cell receptor (beta chain) was captured in a study of T cell responses to AZD1222 COVID-19 vaccine listed by TCRdb under 2021. Describing the broader study: AZD1222 recipients with second doses at about 4 weeks or about 12 weeks were pooled, because spike-specific TCR depth and breadth did not differ between schedules. A total of approximately 240 trial participants underwent TCR sequencing, of whom around 200 received two doses of AZD1222 and about 25 received two doses of the MenACWY control vaccine. Trial participants were enrolled by age into subgroups of 18-55, 56-69 and 70-plus years, and roughly 150, 30 and 60 TCR-sequenced participants, respectively, were included in these subgroups. General conclusions and limits of the study: Reportedly, almost half of the unique spike-specific TCRs recognized epitopes lying outside the regions that are mutated in the B.1.351 and B.1.1.7 variants. No day 14 peak-response samples were available, so repertoires were characterized only after the peak T cell response. A significant rise in spike-specific TCR breadth and depth was observed after two AZD1222 doses relative to day 0 and relative to MenACWY recipients. Conclusions about previously exposed vaccinees are limited because only six or seven AZD1222 recipients were SARS-CoV-2 seropositive at baseline. CD4 TCRs associated with the vaccine covered the entire spike protein, and the dominant responses were in regions 160-218 and 743-854. Participants were mostly white British, with more females than males. The authors suggested clonal diversity may have been underestimated. In the small 56-69-year group, the increase in depth fell short of significance, most likely because of low power.

In light of the paper, this sample's time point label describes: baseline before first vaccination. Samples from vaccinated people were obtained from the UK trials COV001 and COV002, which included a single-blind randomized controlled phase 2/3 trial of AZD1222 (ChAdOx1 nCoV-19) in healthy adults. For TCRbeta chain sequencing, PBMC samples were collected from trial participants at day 0 and at day 28 after the second dose. CDR3 length: 14 amino acids, cysteine to phenylalanine. The entry retains the CDR3 DNA only, 42 bases that are in frame from base 1. As encoded in the germline V gene, CDR1 is SGHAT while CDR2 is FQNNGV. V is clipped by 0 bases and J by 1 base, and the sequence between their germline boundaries is 7 bases long. To note about this clone: No antigen is known for it. No much larger clone is present one base from it, and per-base qualities are unavailable.

The CDR3 regions of human TCRbeta chains were analyzed by immunosequencing. On the authors' methods: Repertoire TCRs were checked for matches against a reference library of SARS-CoV-2-specific TCRs that had been generated using the MIRA antigen-specificity platform. Breadth meant the fraction of unique TCRs that were SARS-CoV-2-associated, whereas depth meant the fraction of total T cells that were SARS-CoV-2-associated. Using the MIRA data, every spike-specific TCR was mapped to the spike region that the TCR reacted to and assigned to either a CD4 or a CD8 class. Log10-transformed breadth and depth values were compared by one-way ANOVA with Sidak's multiple comparisons tests. TCRdb limited this immuneACCESS table to in-frame rearrangements with V and J called. A share of clones is missing; checked studies link under half to unresolved V genes, and the rest is unexplained. That table supplies the V and J calls and clone size; D and trimming were determined from the DNA. In all, the sample holds roughly 160,000 clones, and around 91% of those were seen once. About 6.9% of the sample goes to the ten largest clones.

This receptor chain uses TRBV11-2 and TRBJ2-7; a confident D gene designation cannot be given. This receptor was identified in an adult in good health. The material was peripheral blood, obtained on day 0 of AZD1222 vaccination. The nucleotide sequence reads TGTGCCAGCAGCTTAGATCGGGCGTCCTACGAGCAGTACTTC. Translated, it gives CASSLDRASYEQYF.